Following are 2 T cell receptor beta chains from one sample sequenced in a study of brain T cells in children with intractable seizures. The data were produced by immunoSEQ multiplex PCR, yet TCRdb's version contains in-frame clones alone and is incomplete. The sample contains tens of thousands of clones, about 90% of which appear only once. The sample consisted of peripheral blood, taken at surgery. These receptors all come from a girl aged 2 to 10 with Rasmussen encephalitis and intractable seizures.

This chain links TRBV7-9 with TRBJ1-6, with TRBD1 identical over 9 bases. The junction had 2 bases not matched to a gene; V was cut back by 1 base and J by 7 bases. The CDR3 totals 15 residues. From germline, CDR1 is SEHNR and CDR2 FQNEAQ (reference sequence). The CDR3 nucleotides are TGTGCCAGCAGCTTAGGGGACAGGGTCAATTCACCCCTCCACTTT. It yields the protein CASSLGDRVNSPLHF.

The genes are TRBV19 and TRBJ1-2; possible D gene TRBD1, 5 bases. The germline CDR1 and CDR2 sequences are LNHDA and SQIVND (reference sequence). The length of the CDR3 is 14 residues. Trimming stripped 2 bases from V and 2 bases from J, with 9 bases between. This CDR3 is CASSIKGRNYGYTF. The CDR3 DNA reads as TGTGCCAGTAGTATAAAGGGACGGAACTATGGCTACACCTTC.